These 10 T cell receptor beta chains originate from one sample sequenced in a study of cytomegalovirus exposure and HLA in healthy donors. The study ran its PCR with 60 Vbeta and 13 Jbeta primers. The assay was immunoSEQ multiplex PCR, and TCRdb's table has in-frame clones only and misses some. The repertoire holds some 65,000 clones, 60% to 65% seen once, with approximately 3% in the top ten. The sample taken for sequencing was PBMCs. The source is a man in his thirties or forties in good health and CMV-seronegative.

CDR3: CASSAGATNEKLFF. For the CDR3, the DNA is TGTGCCAGCAGCGCCGGGGCAACTAATGAAAAACTGTTTTTT. The J gene is TRBJ1-4, the V gene TRBV9; D ambiguous. The germline V gene encodes CDR1 SGDLS and CDR2 YYNGEE. V was shortened by 3 bases and J by 0 bases, with 6 bases between the two germline ends. CDR3 length: 14 residues.

Details on this clone: This specimen includes other DNA sequences encoding the same CDR3. CDR3 in amino acids: CSGVRTGGPTEAFF. The DNA for the CDR3 is TGCAGCGGGGTTCGGACAGGGGGCCCCACTGAAGCTTTCTTT. The chain carries TRBV29-1 and TRBJ1-1, with TRBD1 matching 11 bases. This CDR3 has 14 amino acids. Trimming took 7 bases from V and 4 from J; bases not matched to a gene: 8. Germline V gene data show CDR1 as SQVTM and CDR2 as ANQGSEA.

The V call is TRBV30, the J call TRBJ2-1; 13 bases agree with TRBD2. The CDR3 length is 17 residues. The V gene end was trimmed by 6 bases and the J gene end by 2 bases; junction bases not matched to a gene: 10. CDR1 is GTSNPN, CDR2 SVGIG, per germline (reference sequence). CDR3 nucleotide sequence: TGTGCCTGTGGACTAGCGGGGGACGGACTGCCCTACAATGAGCAGTTCTTC. It yields the protein CACGLAGDGLPYNEQFF.

The J gene is TRBJ2-5, the V gene TRBV6-5; D might be TRBD2 (6 bases). The germline gives CDR1 MNHEY, CDR2 SVGAGI. This CDR3 comprises 14 residues. Deletions cut 5 bases from V and 6 bases from J, with 16 bases between. The CDR3 spells CASSPGDSPKTQYF. The CDR3 region has the DNA TGTGCCAGCAGTCCGGGGGACTCTCCGAAGACCCAGTACTTC.

The rearrangement joins TRBV4-1 to TRBJ1-5; tentatively, D is TRBD1 (5 bases). Germline V lookup: CDR1 MGHRA, CDR2 YSYEKL. Trimming removed 3 bases at V and 1 base at J, with 16 bases between. There are 17 residues in the CDR3. CDR3 loop: CASSHPNPDKSNQPQHF. As DNA, the CDR3 is TGCGCCAGCAGCCATCCCAACCCGGACAAGAGCAATCAGCCCCAGCATTTT.

The chain combines TRBV6-5 with TRBJ2-1; TRBD2 agrees at 13 bases. Germline CDR1 MNHEY, CDR2 SVGAGI. The length of the CDR3 is 15 residues. Trimming removed 2 bases from V and 9 bases from J; junction bases left unmatched: 4. The CDR3 region is CASSYGTSGEGEQFF. The CDR3 bases are TGTGCCAGCAGTTACGGGACTAGCGGGGAAGGTGAGCAGTTCTTC.

The DNA for the CDR3 is TGTGCCTGCTACGACAGGGGGCGCGATGAGACCCAGTACTTC. Its protein product is CACYDRGRDETQYF. The genes are TRBV30 and TRBJ2-5; 10 bases fit TRBD1. The CDR3 runs 14 residues. Germline CDR1 and CDR2: GTSNPN and SVGIG (reference sequence). The V segment lost 6 bases and the J segment 5 bases; nucleotides outside the gene matches: 9.

J is TRBJ1-1 and V is TRBV6-5, with a weak D call TRBD1 (6 bases). This CDR3 has 15 residues. Germline assignment: CDR1 MNHEY and CDR2 SVGAGI. The ends were cut back, 0 bases at V and 2 bases at J, with 10 bases in the middle. The CDR3 nucleotides are TGTGCCAGCAGTTACTCAGAGGGGGTAAACACTGAAGCTTTCTTT. Translation: CASSYSEGVNTEAFF.

This clone was picked up a small number of times. V usage is TRBV12-5 and J usage is TRBJ1-5; D is unclear. CDR3 length: 12 amino acids. Trimming cost V 7 bases and J 7 bases, with 11 bases left between them. Germline assignment: CDR1 LGHNT and CDR2 FRNRAP. Written as DNA, the CDR3 is TGTGCTAGTGCCCTGGGAGGCCAGCCCCAGCATTTT. Its protein product is CASALGGQPQHF.

This clone turned up a few times. CDR3 region: CASSRTDRGYTEAFF. In DNA form, the CDR3 reads TGCGCCAGCAGCCGAACGGACAGGGGGTACACTGAAGCTTTCTTT. The rearrangement joins TRBV5-1 to TRBJ1-1; 10 bases map to TRBD1. The CDR3 has 15 amino acids. Per germline, CDR1 SGHRS and CDR2 YFSETQ. V lost 4 bases to trimming and J lost 3 bases; unmatched junction nucleotides: 6. Full variable domain (outside the CDR3, taken from reference TRBV5-1 and TRBJ1-1): KAGVTQTPRYLIKTRGQQVTLSCSPISGHRSVSWYQQTPGQGLQFLFEYFSETQRNKGNFPGRFSGRQFSNSRSEMNVSTLELGDSALYLCASSRTDRGYTEAFFGQGTRLTVV.